This T cell receptor beta chain was obtained from a study of T-cell reconstitution after alpha-beta-depleted transplantation in children. V lost 4 bases to trimming and J lost 1 base; unmatched junction nucleotides: 9. CDR1 and CDR2 (germline): MNHEY, SVGAGI. This CDR3 has 17 residues. The authors prepared the TCRbeta library with unique molecular identifiers. TCRdb reprocessed the PCR reads via MiXCR and lists one record per CDR3 protein. This sample has about 540,000 distinct CDR3 sequences; around 20% occur once, and the top ten carry approximately 3%. The V call is TRBV6-5, the J call TRBJ2-1; 8 bases align to TRBD2. The sample in question was PBMCs from the stem cell graft donor, obtained from the stem cell graft. The receptor comes from a human donor who donated a stem cell graft to a child with acute lymphoblastic leukemia. The DNA of the CDR3 is TGTGCCAGCAGTTCCCTGAGTAGCGGGATTTCCTACAATGAGCAGTTCTTC. Its protein product is CASSSLSSGISYNEQFF.